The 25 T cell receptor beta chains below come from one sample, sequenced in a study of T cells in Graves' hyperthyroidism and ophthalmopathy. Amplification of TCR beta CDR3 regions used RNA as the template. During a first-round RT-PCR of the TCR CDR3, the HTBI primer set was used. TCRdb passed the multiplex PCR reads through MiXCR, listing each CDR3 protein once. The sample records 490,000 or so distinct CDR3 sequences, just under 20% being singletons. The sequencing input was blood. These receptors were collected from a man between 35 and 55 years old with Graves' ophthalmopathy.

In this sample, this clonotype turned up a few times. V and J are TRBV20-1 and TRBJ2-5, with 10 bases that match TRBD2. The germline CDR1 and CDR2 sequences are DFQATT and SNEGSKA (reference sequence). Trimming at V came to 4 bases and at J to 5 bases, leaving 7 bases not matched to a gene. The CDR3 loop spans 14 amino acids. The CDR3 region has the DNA TGCAGTGCTATCAGTCTAGCGGGAGCGGAGACCCAGTACTTC. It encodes CSAISLAGAETQYF.

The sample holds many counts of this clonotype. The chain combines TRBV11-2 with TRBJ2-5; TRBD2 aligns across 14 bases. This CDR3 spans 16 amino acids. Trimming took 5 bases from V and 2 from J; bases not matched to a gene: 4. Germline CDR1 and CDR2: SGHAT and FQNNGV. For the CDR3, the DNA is TGTGCCAGCAGCCCCCGGACTAGCGGGGGGCAAGAGACCCAGTACTTC. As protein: CASSPRTSGGQETQYF.

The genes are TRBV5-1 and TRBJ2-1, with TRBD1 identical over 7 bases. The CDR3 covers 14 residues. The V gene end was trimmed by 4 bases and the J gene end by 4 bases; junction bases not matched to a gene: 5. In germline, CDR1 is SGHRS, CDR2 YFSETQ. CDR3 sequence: CASSPGQEYNEQFF. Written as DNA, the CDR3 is TGCGCCAGCAGCCCCGGACAGGAATACAATGAGCAGTTCTTC.

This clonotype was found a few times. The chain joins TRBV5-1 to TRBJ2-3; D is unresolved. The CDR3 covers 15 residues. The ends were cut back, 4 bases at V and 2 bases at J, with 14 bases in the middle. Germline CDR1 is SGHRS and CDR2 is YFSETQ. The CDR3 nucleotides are TGCGCCAGCAGCCCAAAGGAGCTATCCACAGATACGCAGTATTTT. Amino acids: CASSPKELSTDTQYF.

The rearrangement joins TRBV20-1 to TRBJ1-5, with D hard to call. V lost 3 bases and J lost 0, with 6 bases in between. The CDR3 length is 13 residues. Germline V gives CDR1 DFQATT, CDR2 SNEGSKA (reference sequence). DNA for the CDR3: TGCAGTGCTAGTGACATTAGCAATCAGCCCCAGCATTTT. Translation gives CSASDISNQPQHF.

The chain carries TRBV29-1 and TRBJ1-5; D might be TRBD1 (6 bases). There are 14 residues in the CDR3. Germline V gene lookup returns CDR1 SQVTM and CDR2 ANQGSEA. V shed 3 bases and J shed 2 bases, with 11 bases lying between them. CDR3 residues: CSVDWDTGNQPQHF. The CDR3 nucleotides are TGCAGCGTTGACTGGGACACAGGCAATCAGCCCCAGCATTTT.

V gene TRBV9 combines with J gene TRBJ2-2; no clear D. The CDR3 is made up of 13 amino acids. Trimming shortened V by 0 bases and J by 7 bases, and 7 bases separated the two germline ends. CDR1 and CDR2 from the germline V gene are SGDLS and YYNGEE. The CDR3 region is CASSVGWDGELFF. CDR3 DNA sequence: TGTGCCAGCAGCGTAGGCTGGGACGGGGAGCTGTTTTTT. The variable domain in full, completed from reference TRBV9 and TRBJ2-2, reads DSGVTQTPKHLITATGQRVTLRCSPRSGDLSVYWYQQSLDQGLQFLIQYYNGEERAKGNILERFSAQQFPDLHSELNLSSLELGDSALYFCASSVGWDGELFFGEGSRLTVL.

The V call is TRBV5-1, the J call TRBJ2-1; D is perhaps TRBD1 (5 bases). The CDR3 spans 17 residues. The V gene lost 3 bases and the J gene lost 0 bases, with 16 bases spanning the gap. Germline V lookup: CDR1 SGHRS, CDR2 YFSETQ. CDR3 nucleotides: TGCGCCAGCAGCTCGGGTCTGGGGCTCAACTCCTACAATGAGCAGTTCTTC. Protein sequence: CASSSGLGLNSYNEQFF.

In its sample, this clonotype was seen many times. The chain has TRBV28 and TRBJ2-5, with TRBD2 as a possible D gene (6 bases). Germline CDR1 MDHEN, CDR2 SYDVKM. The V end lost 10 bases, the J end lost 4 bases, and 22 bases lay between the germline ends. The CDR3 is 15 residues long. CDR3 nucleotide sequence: TGTGCCACCCACCCGACGGGGGAGAGGGTAGAGACCCAGTACTTC. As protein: CATHPTGERVETQYF.

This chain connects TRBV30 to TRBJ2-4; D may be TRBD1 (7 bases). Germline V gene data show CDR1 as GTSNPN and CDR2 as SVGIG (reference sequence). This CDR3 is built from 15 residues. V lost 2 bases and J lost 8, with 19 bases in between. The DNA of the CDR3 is TGTGCCTGGAGTCGGGGCGTAACCAGGGGGGACATTCAGTACTTC. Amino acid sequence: CAWSRGVTRGDIQYF. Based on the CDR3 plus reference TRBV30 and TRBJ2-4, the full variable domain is SQTIHQWPATLVQPVGSPLSLECTVEGTSNPNLYWYRQAAGRGLQLLFYSVGIGQISSEVPQNLSASRPQDRQFILSSKKLLLSDSGFYLCAWSRGVTRGDIQYFGAGTRLSVL.

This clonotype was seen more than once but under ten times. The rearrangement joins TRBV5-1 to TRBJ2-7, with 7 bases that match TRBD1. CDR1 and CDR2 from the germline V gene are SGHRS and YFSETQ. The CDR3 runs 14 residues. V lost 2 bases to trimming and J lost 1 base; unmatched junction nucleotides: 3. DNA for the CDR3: TGCGCCAGCAGCTTCCGGGGACAGTCCTACGAGCAGTACTTC. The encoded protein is CASSFRGQSYEQYF.

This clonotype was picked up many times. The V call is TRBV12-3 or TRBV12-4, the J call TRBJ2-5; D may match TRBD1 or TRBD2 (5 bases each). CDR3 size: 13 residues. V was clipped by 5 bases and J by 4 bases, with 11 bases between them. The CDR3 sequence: CASSPRDGETQYF. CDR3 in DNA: TGTGCCAGCAGTCCCCGGGACGGAGAGACCCAGTACTTC.

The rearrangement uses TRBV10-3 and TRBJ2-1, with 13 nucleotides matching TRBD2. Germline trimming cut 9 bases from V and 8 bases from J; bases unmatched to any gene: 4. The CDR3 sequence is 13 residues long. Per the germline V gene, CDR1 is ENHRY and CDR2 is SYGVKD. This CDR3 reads CAITSGGDHEQFF. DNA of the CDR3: TGTGCCATAACTAGCGGGGGGGACCATGAGCAGTTCTTC.

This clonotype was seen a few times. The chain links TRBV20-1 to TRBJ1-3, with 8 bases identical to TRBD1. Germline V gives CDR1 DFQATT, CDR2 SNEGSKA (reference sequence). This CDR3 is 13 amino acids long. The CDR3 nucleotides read TGCGGTACAGGGGGTTTCGCCGGAAACACCATATATTTT. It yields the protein CGTGGFAGNTIYF.

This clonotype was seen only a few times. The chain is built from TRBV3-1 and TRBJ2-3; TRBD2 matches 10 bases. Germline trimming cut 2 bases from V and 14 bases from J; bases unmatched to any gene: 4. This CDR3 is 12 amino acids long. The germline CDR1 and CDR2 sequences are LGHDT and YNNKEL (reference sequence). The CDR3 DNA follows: TGTGCCAGCAGCCAAACTAGCGGGGTAAGGTATTTT. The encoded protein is CASSQTSGVRYF.

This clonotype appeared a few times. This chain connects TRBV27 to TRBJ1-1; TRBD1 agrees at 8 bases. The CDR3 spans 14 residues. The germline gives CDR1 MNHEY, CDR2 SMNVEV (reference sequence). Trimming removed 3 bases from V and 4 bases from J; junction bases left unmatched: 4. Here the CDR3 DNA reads TGTGCCAGCAGTTTCAGGACAGGGAGCACTGAAGCTTTCTTT. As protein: CASSFRTGSTEAFF.

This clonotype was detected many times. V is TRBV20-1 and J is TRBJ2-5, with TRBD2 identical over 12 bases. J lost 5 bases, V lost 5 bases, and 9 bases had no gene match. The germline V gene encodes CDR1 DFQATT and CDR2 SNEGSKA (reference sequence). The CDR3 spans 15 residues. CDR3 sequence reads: CSAGMPSGGEETQYF. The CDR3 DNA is TGCAGTGCTGGCATGCCTAGCGGGGGGGAGGAGACCCAGTACTTC.

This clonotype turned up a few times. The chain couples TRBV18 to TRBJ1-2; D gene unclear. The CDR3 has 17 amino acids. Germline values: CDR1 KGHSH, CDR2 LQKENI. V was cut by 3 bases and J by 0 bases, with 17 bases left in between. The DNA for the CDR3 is TGTGCCAGCTCACCGACTTTGTGGCAGGACTCTAACTATGGCTACACCTTC. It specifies CASSPTLWQDSNYGYTF.

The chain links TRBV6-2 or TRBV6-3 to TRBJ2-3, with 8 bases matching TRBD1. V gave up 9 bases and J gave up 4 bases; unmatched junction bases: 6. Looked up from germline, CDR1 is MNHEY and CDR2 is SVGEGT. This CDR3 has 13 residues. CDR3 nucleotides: TGTGCCAGTCTCCAGGGGGCCGCAGATACGCAGTATTTT. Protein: CASLQGAADTQYF.

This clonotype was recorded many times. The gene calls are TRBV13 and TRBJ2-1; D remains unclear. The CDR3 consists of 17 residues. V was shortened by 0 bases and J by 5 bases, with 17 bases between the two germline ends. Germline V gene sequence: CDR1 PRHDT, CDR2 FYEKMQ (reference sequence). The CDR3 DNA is TGTGCCAGCAGCTTAGGCCAATGGGGTACCGAAGACAATGAGCAGTTCTTC. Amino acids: CASSLGQWGTEDNEQFF.

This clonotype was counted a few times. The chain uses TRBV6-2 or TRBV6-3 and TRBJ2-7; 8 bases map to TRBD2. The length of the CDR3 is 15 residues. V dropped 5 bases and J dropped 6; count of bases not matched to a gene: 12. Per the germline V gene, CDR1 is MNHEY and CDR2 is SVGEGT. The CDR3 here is CASSRPLGLASEQYF. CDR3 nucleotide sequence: TGTGCCAGCAGTCGCCCCCTCGGACTAGCAAGCGAGCAGTACTTC.

The CDR3 loop reads CATRGTGVDYGYTF. CDR3 bases: TGTGCCACCAGGGGAACAGGGGTAGACTATGGCTACACCTTC. The J gene is TRBJ1-2, the V gene TRBV24-1; the match to TRBD1 covers 7 bases. The CDR3 totals 14 residues. V was clipped by 7 bases and J by 3 bases; unmatched bases: 7. From germline, CDR1 is KGHDR and CDR2 SFDVKD.

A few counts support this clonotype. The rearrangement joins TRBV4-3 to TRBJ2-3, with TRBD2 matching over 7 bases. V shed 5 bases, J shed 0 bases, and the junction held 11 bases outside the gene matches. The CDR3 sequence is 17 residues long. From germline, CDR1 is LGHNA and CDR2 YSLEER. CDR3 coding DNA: TGCGCCAGCAGCTTGGCGCAACTAGCGACTAGCACAGATACGCAGTATTTT. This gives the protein CASSLAQLATSTDTQYF.

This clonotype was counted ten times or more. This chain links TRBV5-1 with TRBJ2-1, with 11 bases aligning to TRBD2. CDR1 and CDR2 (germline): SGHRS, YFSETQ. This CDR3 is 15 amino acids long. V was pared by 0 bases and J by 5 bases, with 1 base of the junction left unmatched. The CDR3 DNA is TGCGCCAGCAGCTTGGGACTAGCGGGGAACAATGAGCAGTTCTTC. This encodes CASSLGLAGNNEQFF.

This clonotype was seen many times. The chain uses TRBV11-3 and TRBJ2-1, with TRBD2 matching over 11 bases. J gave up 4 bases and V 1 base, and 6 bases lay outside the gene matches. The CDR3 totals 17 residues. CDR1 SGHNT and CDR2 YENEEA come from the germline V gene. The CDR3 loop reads CASSLASSSGGYNEQFF. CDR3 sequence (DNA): TGTGCCAGCAGCTTAGCATCATCTAGCGGGGGGTACAATGAGCAGTTCTTC.